This T cell receptor beta chain stems from a study of blood T cell repertoires in COVID-19. On the study more broadly: Material from acute and convalescent COVID-19 was sourced from the United States, Italy and Spain.

The CDR3 totals 11 residues. Between the trimmed V and J ends, which lost 4 bases and 5 bases, there was a span of 6 bases. In the source study's methods: Estimated nucleated cell counts came from reference gene primer amplification. TCRdb's table, derived via immunoSEQ multiplex PCR, lists solely in-frame clones and lacks some. D and trimming come from the DNA, and the V and J calls and clone size come from that table. Among fewer than 110,000 clones listed, roughly 90% were seen once. The receptor was derived from a woman in her sixties or seventies with acute or convalescent COVID-19. The genes are TRBV12-3 or TRBV12-4 and TRBJ2-7, with no clear D. The sample comprised peripheral blood. In nucleotides, the CDR3 is TGTGCCAGCAGTTCCGCGCACGAGCAGTACTTC. Its translation: CASSSAHEQYF.